The 16 T cell receptor beta chains below all came from one sample that was sequenced in a study of cytomegalovirus exposure and HLA in healthy donors (TCRdb year 2017). Preparation of the library involved the immunoSEQ multiplex PCR assay. This immuneACCESS table, as held by TCRdb, lists in-frame sequences with V and J called but not all clones. Of the missing ones, under half trace to an unresolved V gene in checked studies; the others have no known cause. This sample gives about 140,000 clones in total; about 88% of them show up just once. The biggest ten clones account for roughly 10% of the sample. The material sequenced was PBMCs. The receptors come from a man younger than 30 in good health and CMV-seropositive.

The chain employs TRBV18 and TRBJ1-5, with D possibly matching TRBD1 (5 bases). Trimming stripped 5 bases from V and 3 bases from J, with 26 bases between. CDR1 KGHSH and CDR2 LQKENI come from the germline V gene. The length of the CDR3 is 19 residues. The CDR3 DNA reads as TGTGCCAGCTCATCCCCCCGGGACTCACCCACACCTTTCAATCAGCCCCAGCATTTT. Protein sequence: CASSSPRDSPTPFNQPQHF. The whole variable domain, filled in from reference TRBV18 and TRBJ1-5, reads NAGVMQNPRHLVRRRGQEARLRCSPMKGHSHVYWYRQLPEEGLKFMVYLQKENIIDESGMPKERFSAEFPKEGPSILRIQQVVRGDSAAYFCASSSPRDSPTPFNQPQHFGDGTRLSIL.

The CDR3 DNA follows: TGTGCCAGTAGTATAGGGACAGGGGGTTACTATGAGCAGTTCTTC. The encoded protein is CASSIGTGGYYEQFF. The chain uses TRBV19 and TRBJ2-1, with TRBD1 matching over 10 bases. Looked up from germline, CDR1 is LNHDA and CDR2 is SQIVND (reference sequence). The CDR3 contains 15 residues. The trim removed 1 base at V and 8 bases at J, leaving 5 bases unmatched.

V and J are TRBV6-5 and TRBJ2-2, with TRBD2 as a possible D gene (5 bases). Germline values: CDR1 MNHEY, CDR2 SVGAGI. The CDR3 has 15 amino acids. The ends were cut back, 2 bases at V and 7 bases at J, with 14 bases in the middle. The CDR3 DNA sequence: TGTGCCAGCAGTTACGATCTAGCAGCAAGCGGGGAGCTGTTTTTT. It specifies CASSYDLAASGELFF.

This clone has only a few counts. The chain couples TRBV18 to TRBJ1-6; 7 bases are shared with TRBD1. CDR3 length: 13 residues. Germline CDR1 is KGHSH and CDR2 is LQKENI. J was trimmed by 8 bases and V by 5 bases; bases with no gene match: 3. CDR3 protein: CASSADRYSPLHF. The CDR3 DNA sequence: TGTGCCAGCTCAGCGGACAGGTATTCACCCCTCCACTTT.

The gene calls are TRBV27 and TRBJ1-6, with 7 bases lining up with TRBD1. V shed 5 bases, J shed 6 bases, and the junction held 4 bases outside the gene matches. CDR3 size: 14 residues. Germline CDR1 MNHEY, CDR2 SMNVEV (reference sequence). CDR3 region: CASSRQGRNSPLHF. The CDR3 coding sequence is TGTGCCAGCAGTCGACAGGGACGTAATTCACCCCTCCACTTT.

The rearrangement links TRBV27 to TRBJ2-5; 10 nucleotides line up with TRBD2. Germline V gene sequence: CDR1 MNHEY, CDR2 SMNVEV (reference sequence). J was trimmed by 7 bases and V by 2 bases; bases with no gene match: 4. The CDR3 has 14 amino acids. The CDR3 sequence: CASSLSGRVRTQYF. As DNA, the CDR3 is TGTGCCAGCAGTTTAAGCGGGAGGGTTCGGACCCAGTACTTC.

The chain recombines TRBV11-2 with TRBJ1-1; 7 bases are shared with TRBD1. With 0 bases clipped from V and 10 bases from J, the junction kept 5 bases outside the gene matches. CDR3 length: 13 residues. Germline V lookup: CDR1 SGHAT, CDR2 FQNNGV. This CDR3 reads CASSLDRGQGAFF. The CDR3 nucleotides are TGTGCCAGCAGCTTAGATAGGGGGCAAGGAGCTTTCTTT.

The chain is built from TRBV5-4 and TRBJ1-3; tentative D call: TRBD1 (5 bases). CDR3 length: 15 amino acids. CDR1 and CDR2 from the germline V gene are SGHNT and YYREEE (reference sequence). V lost 2 bases and J lost 0, with 9 bases in between. This CDR3 reads CASSLGDYSGNTIYF. In nucleotides, the CDR3 is TGTGCCAGCAGCTTAGGGGATTACTCTGGAAACACCATATATTTT.

The chain links TRBV7-6 to TRBJ1-1, with D unresolved. The CDR3 length is 13 residues. With 6 bases removed from V and 4 bases from J, the gap between germline ends came to 12 bases. Germline lookup yields CDR1 SGHVS and CDR2 FNYEAQ. The CDR3 coding sequence is TGTGCCAGCAGTACGGGTGGGAGCACTGAAGCTTTCTTT. It codes for CASSTGGSTEAFF.

This chain connects TRBV18 to TRBJ1-1; 8 bases agree with TRBD1. The CDR3 is 14 amino acids. The trim removed 6 bases at V and 2 bases at J, leaving 5 bases unmatched. Germline values: CDR1 KGHSH, CDR2 LQKENI. CDR3 coding DNA: TGTGCCAGCTCGTGGACAGGGCACAACACTGAAGCTTTCTTT. Protein: CASSWTGHNTEAFF.

V usage is TRBV14 and J usage is TRBJ2-7; 9 bases line up with TRBD1. The germline gives CDR1 SGHDN, CDR2 FVKESK. This CDR3 is built from 16 residues. The trim removed 2 bases at V and 1 base at J, leaving 6 bases unmatched. Here the CDR3 reads CASSQFLGQGSYEQYF. CDR3 nucleotide sequence: TGTGCCAGCAGCCAATTTTTAGGACAGGGGTCCTACGAGCAGTACTTC. Combining the CDR3 with reference TRBV14 and TRBJ2-7 gives the whole variable domain EAGVTQFPSHSVIEKGQTVTLRCDPISGHDNLYWYRRVMGKEIKFLLHFVKESKQDESGMPNNRFLAERTGGTYSTLKVQPAELEDSGVYFCASSQFLGQGSYEQYFGPGTRLTVT.

The chain carries TRBV6-6 and TRBJ1-1; no firm D call. Germline V gene lookup returns CDR1 MNHNY and CDR2 SVGAGI (reference sequence). Trimming pared 10 bases from V and 9 bases from J, leaving 6 bases between. CDR3 length: 8 amino acids. The CDR3 sequence: CATQQAFF. CDR3 nucleotide sequence: TGTGCCACACAGCAAGCTTTCTTT.

The chain couples TRBV18 to TRBJ2-7, with TRBD2 as a possible D gene (5 bases). The length of the CDR3 is 16 residues. V lost 6 bases and J lost 1, with 19 bases in between. The germline CDR1 and CDR2 sequences are KGHSH and LQKENI. The CDR3 protein is CASSSRAGTSSYEQYF. In nucleotides, the CDR3 is TGTGCCAGCTCCTCGAGGGCAGGAACATCATCCTACGAGCAGTACTTC.

The V and J genes are TRBV5-4 and TRBJ2-1; the match to TRBD2 covers 11 bases. The CDR3 covers 16 residues. Germline assignment: CDR1 SGHNT and CDR2 YYREEE (reference sequence). V gave up 4 bases and J gave up 2 bases; unmatched junction bases: 5. The CDR3 sequence is CASSGTSGIAYNEQFF. The DNA for the CDR3 is TGTGCCAGCAGCGGGACTAGCGGAATAGCCTACAATGAGCAGTTCTTC.

This sequence joins TRBV5-1 and TRBJ2-1; 14 bases map to TRBD2. Looked up from germline, CDR1 is SGHRS and CDR2 is YFSETQ. This CDR3 region has 16 residues. Trimming took 4 bases from V and 3 from J; bases not matched to a gene: 3. The CDR3 sequence: CASSGGTSGGYNEQFF. The DNA of the CDR3 is TGCGCCAGCAGCGGAGGGACTAGCGGGGGCTACAATGAGCAGTTCTTC.

The V and J genes are TRBV19 and TRBJ1-1, with TRBD1 as a possible D gene (6 bases). V lost 6 bases and J 1 base, leaving 9 bases between the germline ends. This CDR3 has 13 amino acids. From germline, CDR1 is LNHDA and CDR2 SQIVND (reference sequence). The CDR3 DNA reads TGTGCCAGTAGACCACAGGGGAACACTGAAGCTTTCTTT. This encodes CASRPQGNTEAFF.